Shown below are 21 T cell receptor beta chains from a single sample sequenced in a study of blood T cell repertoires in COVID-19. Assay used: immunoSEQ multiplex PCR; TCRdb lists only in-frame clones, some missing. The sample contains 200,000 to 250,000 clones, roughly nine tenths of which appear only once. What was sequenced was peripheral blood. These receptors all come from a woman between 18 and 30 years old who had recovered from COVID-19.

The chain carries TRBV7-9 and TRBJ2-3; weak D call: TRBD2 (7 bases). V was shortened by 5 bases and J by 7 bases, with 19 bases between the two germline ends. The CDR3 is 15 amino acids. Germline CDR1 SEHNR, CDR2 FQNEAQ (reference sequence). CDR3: CASSLEGGVRNTQYF. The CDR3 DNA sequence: TGTGCCAGCAGCCTGGAAGGGGGGGTAAGGAATACGCAGTATTTT.

The CDR3 coding sequence is TGTGCCAGCAGCTTAGCGGACCTCACTGGCTACACCTTC. Translated: CASSLADLTGYTF. The J gene is TRBJ1-2, the V gene TRBV5-6; no clear D. Germline assignment: CDR1 SGHDT and CDR2 YYEEEE. Between the trimmed V and J ends, which lost 2 bases and 7 bases, there was a span of 12 bases. The CDR3 spans 13 residues. The whole variable domain, remainder taken from reference TRBV5-6 and TRBJ1-2, is DAGVTQSPTHLIKTRGQQVTLRCSPKSGHDTVSWYQQALGQGPQFIFQYYEEEERQRGNFPDRFSGHQFPNYSSELNVNALLLGDSALYLCASSLADLTGYTFGSGTRLTVV.

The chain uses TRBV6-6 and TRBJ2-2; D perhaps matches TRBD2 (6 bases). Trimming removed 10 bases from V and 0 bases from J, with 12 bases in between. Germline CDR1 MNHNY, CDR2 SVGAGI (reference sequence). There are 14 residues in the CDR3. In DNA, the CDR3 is TGTGCCACCCAAGCGGGCCCGAACACCGGGGAGCTGTTTTTT. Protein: CATQAGPNTGELFF.

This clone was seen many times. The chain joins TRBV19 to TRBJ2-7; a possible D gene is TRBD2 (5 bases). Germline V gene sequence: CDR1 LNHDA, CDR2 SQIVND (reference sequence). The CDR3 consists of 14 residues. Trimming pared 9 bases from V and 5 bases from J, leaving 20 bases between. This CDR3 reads CASSTRTPSDEQYF. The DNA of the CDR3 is TGTGCCAGCTCTACCCGGACTCCTTCGGACGAGCAGTACTTC.

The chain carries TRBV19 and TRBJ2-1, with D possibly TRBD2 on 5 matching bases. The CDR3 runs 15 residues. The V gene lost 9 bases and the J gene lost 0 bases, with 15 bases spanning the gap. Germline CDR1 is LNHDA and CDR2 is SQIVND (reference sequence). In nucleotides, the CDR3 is TGTGCCAGCCAGTGGGAGACTTCCTCCTACAATGAGCAGTTCTTC. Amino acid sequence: CASQWETSSYNEQFF.

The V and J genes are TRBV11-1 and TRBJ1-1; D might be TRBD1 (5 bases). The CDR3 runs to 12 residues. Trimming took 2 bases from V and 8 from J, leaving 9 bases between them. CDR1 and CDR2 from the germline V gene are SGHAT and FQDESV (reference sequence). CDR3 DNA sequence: TGTGCCAGCAGCTTAAGGGGCCCGGAAGCTTTCTTT. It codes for CASSLRGPEAFF. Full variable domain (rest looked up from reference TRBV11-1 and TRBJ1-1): EAEVAQSPRYKITEKSQAVAFWCDPISGHATLYWYRQILGQGPELLVQFQDESVVDDSQLPKDRFSAERLKGVDSTLKIQPAELGDSAMYLCASSLRGPEAFFGQGTRLTVV.

Here the CDR3 reads CASSQNAMGLEQFF. CDR3 in DNA: TGTGCCAGCAGCCAAAACGCGATGGGGCTTGAGCAGTTCTTC. The J gene is TRBJ2-1, the V gene TRBV11-2; a weak D match, TRBD1 (5 bases). The V and J ends lost 5 bases and 9 bases respectively, with 17 bases between them. The V gene's germline CDR1 is SGHAT and CDR2 FQNNGV. The CDR3 spans 14 residues.

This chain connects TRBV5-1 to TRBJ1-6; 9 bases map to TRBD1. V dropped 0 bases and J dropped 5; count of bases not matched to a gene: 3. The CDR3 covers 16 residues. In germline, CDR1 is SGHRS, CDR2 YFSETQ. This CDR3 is CASSLVTGGNNSPLHF. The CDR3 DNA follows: TGCGCCAGCAGCTTGGTAACAGGGGGCAATAATTCACCCCTCCACTTT.

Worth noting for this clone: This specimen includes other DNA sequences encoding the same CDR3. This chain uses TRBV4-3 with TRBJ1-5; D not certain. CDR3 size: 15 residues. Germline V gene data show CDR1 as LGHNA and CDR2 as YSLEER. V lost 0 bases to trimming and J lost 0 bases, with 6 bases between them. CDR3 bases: TGCGCCAGCAGCCAAGATCGGGGTAGCAATCAGCCCCAGCATTTT. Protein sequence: CASSQDRGSNQPQHF.

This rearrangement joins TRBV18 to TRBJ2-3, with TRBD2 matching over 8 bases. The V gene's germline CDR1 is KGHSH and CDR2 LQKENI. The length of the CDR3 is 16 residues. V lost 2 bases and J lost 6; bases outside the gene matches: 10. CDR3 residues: CASSPDGRAGVDTQYF. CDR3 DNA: TGTGCCAGCTCACCAGATGGTCGAGCGGGAGTTGATACGCAGTATTTT.

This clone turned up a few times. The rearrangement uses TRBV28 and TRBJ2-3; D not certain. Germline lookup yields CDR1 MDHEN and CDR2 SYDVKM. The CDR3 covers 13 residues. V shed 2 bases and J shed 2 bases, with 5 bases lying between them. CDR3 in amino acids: CASSLGLTDTQYF. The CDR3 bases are TGTGCCAGCAGTTTAGGCCTCACAGATACGCAGTATTTT.

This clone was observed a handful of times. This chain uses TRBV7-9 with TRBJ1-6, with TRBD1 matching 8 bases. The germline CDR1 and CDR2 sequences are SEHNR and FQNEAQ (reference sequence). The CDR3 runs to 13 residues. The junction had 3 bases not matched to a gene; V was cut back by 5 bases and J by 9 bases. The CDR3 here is CASSPGGSSPLHF. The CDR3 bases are TGTGCCAGCAGCCCAGGGGGCTCTTCACCCCTCCACTTT.

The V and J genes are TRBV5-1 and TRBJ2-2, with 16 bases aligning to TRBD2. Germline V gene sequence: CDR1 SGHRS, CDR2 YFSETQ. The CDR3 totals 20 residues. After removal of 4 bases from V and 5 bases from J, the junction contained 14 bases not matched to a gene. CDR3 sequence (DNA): TGCGCCAGCAGCCATGGGACTAGCGGGAGGGCCGGCCGAGGGACCGGGGAGCTGTTTTTT. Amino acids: CASSHGTSGRAGRGTGELFF.

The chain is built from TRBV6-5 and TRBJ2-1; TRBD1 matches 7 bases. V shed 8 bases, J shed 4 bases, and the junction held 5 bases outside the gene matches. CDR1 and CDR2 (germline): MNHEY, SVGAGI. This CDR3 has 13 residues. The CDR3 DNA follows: TGTGCCAGCTCCATGGACAGGTACAATGAGCAGTTCTTC. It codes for CASSMDRYNEQFF.

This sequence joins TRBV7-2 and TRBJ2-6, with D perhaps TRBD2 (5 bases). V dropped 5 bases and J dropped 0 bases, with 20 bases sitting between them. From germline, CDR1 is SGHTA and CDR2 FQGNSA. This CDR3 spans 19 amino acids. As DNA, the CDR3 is TGTGCCAGCAGCCCCTACCCGGGATCTGAGCCCTCTGGGGCCAACGTCCTGACTTTC. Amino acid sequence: CASSPYPGSEPSGANVLTF.

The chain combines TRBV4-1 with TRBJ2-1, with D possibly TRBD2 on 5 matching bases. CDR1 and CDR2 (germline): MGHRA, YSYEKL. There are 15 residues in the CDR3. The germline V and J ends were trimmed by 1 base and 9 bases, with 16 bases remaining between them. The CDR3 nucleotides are TGCGCCAGCAGCCAAGGTAAACTAGTTTATGTTGAGCAGTTCTTC. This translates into CASSQGKLVYVEQFF.

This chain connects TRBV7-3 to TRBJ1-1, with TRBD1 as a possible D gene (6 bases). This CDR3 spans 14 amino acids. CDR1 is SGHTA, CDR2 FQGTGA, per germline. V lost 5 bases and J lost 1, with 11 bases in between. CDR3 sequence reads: CASSLGAGNTEAFF. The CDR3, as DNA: TGTGCCAGCAGCCTGGGGGCAGGGAACACTGAAGCTTTCTTT.

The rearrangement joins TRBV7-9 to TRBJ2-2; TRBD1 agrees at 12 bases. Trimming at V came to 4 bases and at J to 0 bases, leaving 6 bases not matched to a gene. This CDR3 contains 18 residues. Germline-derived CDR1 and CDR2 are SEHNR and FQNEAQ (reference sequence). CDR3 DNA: TGTGCCAGCAGCTCTGGGACAGGGGGCCTCGCGAACACCGGGGAGCTGTTTTTT. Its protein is CASSSGTGGLANTGELFF.

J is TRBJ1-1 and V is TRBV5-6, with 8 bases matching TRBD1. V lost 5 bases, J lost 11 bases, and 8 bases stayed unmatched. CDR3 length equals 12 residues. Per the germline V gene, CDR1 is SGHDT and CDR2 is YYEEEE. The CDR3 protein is CASRGQGPLAFF. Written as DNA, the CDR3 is TGTGCCAGCAGAGGACAGGGTCCCTTGGCTTTCTTT.

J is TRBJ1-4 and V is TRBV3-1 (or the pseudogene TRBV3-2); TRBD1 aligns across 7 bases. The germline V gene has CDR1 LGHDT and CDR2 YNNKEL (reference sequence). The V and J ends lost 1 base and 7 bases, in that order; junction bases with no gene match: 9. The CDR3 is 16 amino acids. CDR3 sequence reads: CASSQAVEGAGEKLFF. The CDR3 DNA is TGTGCCAGCAGCCAAGCAGTTGAGGGGGCCGGTGAAAAACTGTTTTTT.

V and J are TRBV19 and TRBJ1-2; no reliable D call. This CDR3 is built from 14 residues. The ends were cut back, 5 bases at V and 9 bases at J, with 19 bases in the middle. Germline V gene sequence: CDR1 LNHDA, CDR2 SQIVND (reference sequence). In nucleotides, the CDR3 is TGTGCCAGTAGTCCGCAGGCGTCCACTCTACGCTACACCTTC. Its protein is CASSPQASTLRYTF.